This passage covers 17 T cell receptor beta chains from one sample sequenced in a study of control samples from healthy donors and cancer patients. TCRdb keeps only in-frame clones here, not all; method: immunoSEQ multiplex PCR. The repertoire includes about 110,000 clones, just under 85% of them detected once, and 6% to 8% sits in the top ten. The specimen sequenced was blood. The receptors were gathered from a young man in good health.

The chain employs TRBV10-2 and TRBJ1-5; 7 bases align to TRBD1. The J segment lost 0 bases and the V segment lost 8 bases, leaving 1 base of the junction unmatched. Germline CDR1 WSHSY, CDR2 SAAADI. This CDR3 has 13 residues. The CDR3 nucleotides read TGCGCCAGCGGGACAGCTAGCAATCAGCCCCAGCATTTT. This codes for CASGTASNQPQHF.

The chain uses TRBV6-6 and TRBJ2-3; 11 nucleotides match TRBD2. Germline V gives CDR1 MNHNY, CDR2 SVGAGI (reference sequence). The ends lost 5 bases at V and 7 bases at J; junction bases unmatched: 8. The CDR3 loop spans 15 amino acids. Here the CDR3 reads CASSRLAGGLNTQYF. For the CDR3, the DNA is TGTGCCAGCAGTCGGCTAGCGGGGGGTTTGAATACGCAGTATTTT.

In its sample, this clone was seen a few times. The rearrangement links TRBV6-4 to TRBJ2-1; 9 bases align to TRBD1. V was clipped by 5 bases and J by 4 bases; unmatched bases: 6. The CDR3 has 15 amino acids. Per germline, CDR1 MRHNA and CDR2 SNTAGT. The DNA of the CDR3 is TGTGCCAGCAGTCCCCGGACAGGGGAGTACAATGAGCAGTTCTTC. It translates to CASSPRTGEYNEQFF.

This chain joins TRBV15 and TRBJ1-1; D may be TRBD1 (5 bases). Germline lookup yields CDR1 LNHNV and CDR2 YYDKDF (reference sequence). Trimming took off 0 bases at V and 2 bases at J, with 10 bases between the two ends. The length of the CDR3 is 15 residues. The CDR3 here is CATSRDRGANTEAFF. CDR3 in DNA: TGTGCCACCAGCAGAGACCGAGGGGCCAACACTGAAGCTTTCTTT.

This clone was counted once. The gene calls are TRBV5-1 and TRBJ2-5; D might be TRBD2 (6 bases). Trimming pared 7 bases from V and 4 bases from J, leaving 20 bases between. CDR3 length: 15 amino acids. Germline lookup yields CDR1 SGHRS and CDR2 YFSETQ. This CDR3 is CASVSGAPGPETQYF. For the CDR3, the DNA is TGCGCCAGCGTATCGGGAGCCCCGGGCCCAGAGACCCAGTACTTC. The variable domain in full, completed from reference TRBV5-1 and TRBJ2-5, reads KAGVTQTPRYLIKTRGQQVTLSCSPISGHRSVSWYQQTPGQGLQFLFEYFSETQRNKGNFPGRFSGRQFSNSRSEMNVSTLELGDSALYLCASVSGAPGPETQYFGPGTRLLVL.

The rearrangement links TRBV30 to TRBJ2-5; 9 nucleotides line up with TRBD2. V lost 3 bases and J lost 3; bases outside the gene matches: 5. The CDR3 contains 14 residues. CDR1 and CDR2 from the germline V gene are GTSNPN and SVGIG (reference sequence). The CDR3 nucleotides are TGTGCCTGGAGAGCGGGGGGCTTTGAAGAGACCCAGTACTTC. Residues: CAWRAGGFEETQYF.

The rearrangement links TRBV6-5 to TRBJ2-1; TRBD1 agrees at 10 bases. This CDR3 comprises 15 residues. The germline V gene encodes CDR1 MNHEY and CDR2 SVGAGI. V was pared by 4 bases and J by 7 bases, with 7 bases of the junction left unmatched. This CDR3 reads CASSFRQGARNEQFF. In nucleotides, the CDR3 is TGTGCCAGCAGTTTTCGACAGGGGGCACGGAATGAGCAGTTCTTC.

There are many counts of this clone. The chain's CDR3 is CSVIASGAKSFF. Here the CDR3 DNA reads TGCAGCGTTATAGCATCGGGGGCTAAGTCGTTTTTT. V is TRBV29-1 and J is TRBJ1-4; D perhaps matches TRBD1 (6 bases). The CDR3 consists of 12 residues. CDR1 and CDR2 from the germline V gene are SQVTM and ANQGSEA. The V and J ends lost 5 bases and 16 bases respectively, with 20 bases between them. The whole variable domain, remainder taken from reference TRBV29-1 and TRBJ1-4, is SAVISQKPSRDICQRGTSLTIQCQVDSQVTMMFWYRQQPGQSLTLIATANQGSEATYESGFVIDKFPISRPNLTFSTLTVSNMSPEDSSIYLCSVIASGAKSFFGSGTQLSVL.

The chain joins TRBV6-2 or TRBV6-3 to TRBJ2-4; 8 nucleotides agree with TRBD2. The CDR3 is 16 residues long. CDR1 and CDR2 from the germline V gene are MNHEY and SVGEGT. V dropped 4 bases and J dropped 8; count of bases not matched to a gene: 13. The DNA of the CDR3 is TGTGCCAGCAGTTTACTCCTCACTAGCGGTGATGACATTCAGTACTTC. It encodes CASSLLLTSGDDIQYF.

This clone came up once. The chain has TRBV4-3 and TRBJ2-1; 10 positions agree with TRBD2. V dropped 0 bases and J dropped 9; count of bases not matched to a gene: 8. The CDR3 totals 16 residues. Looked up from germline, CDR1 is LGHNA and CDR2 is YSLEER. CDR3 sequence (DNA): TGCGCCAGCAGCCAAGATACGAGCGGGGGGGCGGGTGAGCAGTTCTTC. Translating it yields CASSQDTSGGAGEQFF.

V is TRBV2 and J is TRBJ1-1; tentative D call: TRBD1 (5 bases). This CDR3 is built from 13 residues. Trimming took off 7 bases at V and 0 bases at J, with 9 bases between the two ends. Germline CDR1 SNHLY, CDR2 FYNNEI. In DNA form, the CDR3 reads TGTGCCAGCAACCTGGGGGTGAACACTGAAGCTTTCTTT. This codes for CASNLGVNTEAFF.

This rearrangement joins TRBV5-1 to TRBJ2-7; maybe TRBD1 (5 bases). Looked up from germline, CDR1 is SGHRS and CDR2 is YFSETQ. V lost 1 base and J 6 bases, leaving 11 bases between the germline ends. This CDR3 comprises 13 residues. This chain's CDR3 is CASSLSGYGEQYV. The CDR3 nucleotides read TGCGCCAGCAGCTTGTCAGGGTACGGCGAGCAGTACGTC.

The V call is TRBV5-1, the J call TRBJ1-6; 9 bases line up with TRBD1. V lost 6 bases and J lost 11; bases outside the gene matches: 9. The CDR3 length is 14 residues. Germline CDR1 is SGHRS and CDR2 is YFSETQ. CDR3 coding DNA: TGCGCCAGCAAGTCCGCGACAGGGGGAACACCCCTCCACTTT. As protein: CASKSATGGTPLHF.

This clone was picked up a small number of times. The V and J genes are TRBV19 and TRBJ2-7; 8 bases agree with TRBD1. The CDR3 totals 17 residues. V lost 5 bases and J lost 2; bases outside the gene matches: 14. Germline loops: CDR1 LNHDA, CDR2 SQIVND (reference sequence). CDR3 DNA: TGTGCCAGTAGTCCTAACCCCGGACAGGGATGGGCCTACGAGCAGTACGTC. The encoded protein is CASSPNPGQGWAYEQYV.

This clone has just one count. The chain recombines TRBV30 with TRBJ1-2; D unclear. CDR1 and CDR2 (germline): GTSNPN, SVGIG (reference sequence). V gave up 3 bases and J gave up 5 bases, with 4 bases separating them. The CDR3 runs 10 residues. Here the CDR3 DNA reads TGTGCCTGGAGGGGGTATGGCTACACCTTC. Protein: CAWRGYGYTF.

This clone was seen once. V and J are TRBV2 and TRBJ2-6; D is uncertain. The CDR3 loop spans 13 amino acids. V was pared by 6 bases and J by 4 bases, with 7 bases between. Germline loops: CDR1 SNHLY, CDR2 FYNNEI. The CDR3 coding sequence is TGTGCCAGCAGGGGCAGGGGGGCCAACGTCCTGACTTTC. Translating gives CASRGRGANVLTF.

The J gene is TRBJ2-5, the V gene TRBV7-2; possibly TRBD2 for D (5 bases). Germline V gene data show CDR1 as SGHTA and CDR2 as FQGNSA. V was shortened by 2 bases and J by 4 bases, with 11 bases between the two germline ends. The length of the CDR3 is 14 residues. Here the CDR3 DNA reads TGTGCCAGCAGCTTATCGGGGAGAGGAGAGACCCAGTACTTC. This codes for CASSLSGRGETQYF.